This record looks at one T cell receptor beta chain sequence and its context. The antigen is unknown. Whole-study findings and limits: Tumor memory CD4+ T cell TCR gene usage was found to cluster with blood and lymph node memory CD4+ cells and with lymph node naive CD4+ cells. Greatest tumor Treg TCR overlap was with tumor naive CD4+ cells.

Treg sorting used a CD4+CD25+CD127-/low gate. Semi-nested PCR with Nested Universal Primer A followed constant-region reverse priming of full-length variable regions. TCRdb processed the 5' RACE reads anew with MiXCR; each CDR3 protein has one entry. The sample lists about 57,000 distinct CDR3 sequences, roughly 28% seen once, with 2.2% in the top ten. Germline CDR1 is SGHVS and CDR2 is FNYEAQ. CDR3 size: 16 residues. V lost 6 bases, J lost 2 bases, and 19 bases lay in between. Sequencing used tumor-infiltrating Tregs sorted from the breast tumor. The rearrangement joins TRBV7-6 to TRBJ2-5; weak D call: TRBD2 (7 bases). The sequence was collected from a female donor with breast cancer. DNA of the CDR3: TGTGCCAGCAGGCGTGGGTGGGGAGGGGGACAAGAGACCCAGTACTTC. Translated, it gives CASRRGWGGGQETQYF.